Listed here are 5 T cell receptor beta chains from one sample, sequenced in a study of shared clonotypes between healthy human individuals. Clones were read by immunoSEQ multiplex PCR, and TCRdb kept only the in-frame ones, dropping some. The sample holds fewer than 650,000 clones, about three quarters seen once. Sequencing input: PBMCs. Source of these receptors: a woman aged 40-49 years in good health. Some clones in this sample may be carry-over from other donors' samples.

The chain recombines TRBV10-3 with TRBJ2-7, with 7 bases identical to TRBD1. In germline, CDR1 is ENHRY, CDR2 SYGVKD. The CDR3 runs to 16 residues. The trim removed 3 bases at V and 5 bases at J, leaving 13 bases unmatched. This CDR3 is CAISDFARQGSHEQYF. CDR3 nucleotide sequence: TGTGCCATCAGTGACTTCGCGCGACAGGGTAGTCACGAGCAGTACTTC.

As DNA, the CDR3 is TGCGCCAGCAGCTTAGTACTACTCAACACCGGGGAGCTGTTTTTT. Translating gives CASSLVLLNTGELFF. The genes are TRBV5-1 and TRBJ2-2; D is uncertain. With 2 bases removed from V and 2 bases from J, the gap between germline ends came to 10 bases. This CDR3 has 15 residues. The germline gives CDR1 SGHRS, CDR2 YFSETQ.

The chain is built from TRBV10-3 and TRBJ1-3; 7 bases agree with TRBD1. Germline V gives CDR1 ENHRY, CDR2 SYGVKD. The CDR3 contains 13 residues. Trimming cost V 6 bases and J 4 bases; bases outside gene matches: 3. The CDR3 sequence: CAISRGNGNTIYF. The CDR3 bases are TGTGCCATCAGCAGGGGGAACGGAAACACCATATATTTT.

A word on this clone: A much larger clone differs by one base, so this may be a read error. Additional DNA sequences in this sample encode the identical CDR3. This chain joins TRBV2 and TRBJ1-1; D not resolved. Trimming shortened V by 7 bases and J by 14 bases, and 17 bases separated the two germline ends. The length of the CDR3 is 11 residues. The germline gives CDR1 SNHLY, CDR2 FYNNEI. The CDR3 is CASMILGKAFF. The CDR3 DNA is TGTGCCAGCATGATTCTAGGGAAGGCCTTCTTT.

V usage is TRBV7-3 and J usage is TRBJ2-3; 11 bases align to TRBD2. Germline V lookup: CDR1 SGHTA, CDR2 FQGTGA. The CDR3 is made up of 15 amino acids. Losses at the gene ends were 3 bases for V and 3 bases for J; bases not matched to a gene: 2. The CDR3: CASSLGLADTDTQYF. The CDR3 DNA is TGTGCCAGCAGCTTGGGACTAGCGGATACAGATACGCAGTATTTT.